The clone carrying this T cell receptor (beta chain) was detected many times. What was amplified from RNA transcripts were TCR beta CDR3 regions. Researchers ran a first-round RT-PCR on the TCR CDR3 using the HTBI primer set. MiXCR, run by TCRdb on the multiplex PCR reads, gives a single entry per CDR3 protein. The top ten clones hold almost 6% of a sample with approximately 600,000 distinct CDR3 sequences, over 11% of them seen once. The data derive from a study of T cells in Graves' hyperthyroidism and ophthalmopathy. The sequence derives from a woman aged 30 to 39 with Graves' hyperthyroidism that later progressed to Graves' ophthalmopathy. The material sequenced was blood.

CDR3 loop: CASSQDPRGEKLFF. The CDR3 coding sequence is TGTGCCAGCAGCCAAGATCCGAGAGGGGAAAAACTGTTTTTT. The V gene is TRBV14, the J gene TRBJ1-4; no definite D call. Trimming took off 0 bases at V and 8 bases at J, with 10 bases between the two ends. Looked up from germline, CDR1 is SGHDN and CDR2 is FVKESK. This CDR3 contains 14 residues.